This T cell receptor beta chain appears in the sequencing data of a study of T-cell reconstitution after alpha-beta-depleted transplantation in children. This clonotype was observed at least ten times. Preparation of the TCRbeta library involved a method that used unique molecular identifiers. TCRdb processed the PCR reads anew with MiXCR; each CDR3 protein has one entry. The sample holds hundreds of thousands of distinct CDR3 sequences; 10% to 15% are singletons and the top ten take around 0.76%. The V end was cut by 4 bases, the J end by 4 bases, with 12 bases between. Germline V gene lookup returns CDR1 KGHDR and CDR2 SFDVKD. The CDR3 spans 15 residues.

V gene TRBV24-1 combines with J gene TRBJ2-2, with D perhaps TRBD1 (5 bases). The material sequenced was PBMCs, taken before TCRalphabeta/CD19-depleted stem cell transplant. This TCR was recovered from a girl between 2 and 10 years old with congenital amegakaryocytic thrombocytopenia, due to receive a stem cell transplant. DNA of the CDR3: TGTGCCACCAGTGAAGGTCAGGGTACCACCGGGGAGCTGTTTTTT. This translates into CATSEGQGTTGELFF.